This TCR beta chain was documented in a study of blood T cell repertoires in COVID-19. The table came from immunoSEQ multiplex PCR; TCRdb's copy has only in-frame clones and leaves some out. The table has about 89,000 clones, approximately 89% seen once. The CDR3 has 14 amino acids. J gave up 7 bases and V 8 bases, and 10 bases lay outside the gene matches. CDR1 and CDR2 (germline): KGHSH, LQKENI. The sample taken for sequencing was peripheral blood. The sequence was obtained from a man in his 60s with acute or convalescent COVID-19. This rearrangement joins TRBV18 to TRBJ2-1; 8 positions agree with TRBD2. This CDR3 reads CASNSGTSVNEQFF. In DNA form, the CDR3 reads TGTGCCAGCAACTCCGGGACTAGTGTGAATGAGCAGTTCTTC.